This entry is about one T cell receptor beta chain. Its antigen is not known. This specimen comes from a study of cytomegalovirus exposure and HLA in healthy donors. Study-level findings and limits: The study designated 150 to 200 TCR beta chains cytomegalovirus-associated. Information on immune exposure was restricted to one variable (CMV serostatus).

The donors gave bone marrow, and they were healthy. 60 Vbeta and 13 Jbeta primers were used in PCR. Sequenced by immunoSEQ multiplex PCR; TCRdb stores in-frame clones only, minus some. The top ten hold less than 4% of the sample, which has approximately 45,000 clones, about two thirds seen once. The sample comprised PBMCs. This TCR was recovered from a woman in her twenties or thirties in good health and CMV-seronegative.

The CDR3 coding sequence is TGTGCCAGCAGCGCGGACAGGGTAGTATTATACGAGCAGTACTTC. Amino acid sequence: CASSADRVVLYEQYF. The rearrangement joins TRBV2 to TRBJ2-7; 8 bases match TRBD1. The V gene end was trimmed by 6 bases and the J gene end by 4 bases; junction bases not matched to a gene: 11. The CDR3 totals 15 residues. Germline CDR1 and CDR2: SNHLY and FYNNEI.